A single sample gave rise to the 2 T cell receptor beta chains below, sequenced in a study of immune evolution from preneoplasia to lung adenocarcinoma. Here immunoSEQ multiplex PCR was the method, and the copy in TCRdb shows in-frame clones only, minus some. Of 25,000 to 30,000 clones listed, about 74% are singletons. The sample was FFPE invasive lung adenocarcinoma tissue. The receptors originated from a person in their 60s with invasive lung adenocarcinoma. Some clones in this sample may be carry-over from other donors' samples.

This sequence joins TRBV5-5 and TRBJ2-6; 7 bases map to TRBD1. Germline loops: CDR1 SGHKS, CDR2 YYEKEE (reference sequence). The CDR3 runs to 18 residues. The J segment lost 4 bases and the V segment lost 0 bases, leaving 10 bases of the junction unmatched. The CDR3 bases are TGTGCCAGCAGCTTGGCCCGGGACAGACATGAAGGGGCCAACGTCCTGACTTTC. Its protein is CASSLARDRHEGANVLTF.

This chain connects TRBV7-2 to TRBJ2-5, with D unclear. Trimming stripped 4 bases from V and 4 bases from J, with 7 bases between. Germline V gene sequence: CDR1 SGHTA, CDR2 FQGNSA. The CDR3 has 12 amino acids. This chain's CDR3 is CASSSSGETQYF. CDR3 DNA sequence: TGTGCCAGCAGCTCCTCCGGAGAGACCCAGTACTTC.